This entry lists 31 T cell receptor beta chains sequenced from one sample in a study of T cell responses to AZD1222 COVID-19 vaccine. Method: immunoSEQ multiplex PCR; TCRdb's copy keeps in-frame clones and lacks some. The sample carries some 150,000 clones, 88% recorded once. The specimen comprised peripheral blood, sampled 28 days after the second dose of the MenACWY control vaccine. Receptors were obtained from an adult who received the MenACWY meningococcal vaccine as a control.

The gene calls are TRBV19 and TRBJ2-7; 8 bases are a match to TRBD1. The germline gives CDR1 LNHDA, CDR2 SQIVND (reference sequence). After removal of 3 bases from V and 5 bases from J, the junction contained 9 bases not matched to a gene. The CDR3 is 15 amino acids. The CDR3 sequence: CASSIFGTGFDEQYF. The CDR3 coding sequence is TGTGCCAGTAGTATTTTTGGGACAGGATTTGACGAGCAGTACTTC.

The chain carries TRBV29-1 and TRBJ2-3; 11 bases line up with TRBD2. The CDR3 totals 14 residues. Trimming took 7 bases from V and 0 from J; bases not matched to a gene: 3. Germline CDR1 is SQVTM and CDR2 is ANQGSEA. DNA of the CDR3: TGCAGCGGGAGGACTAGCGGGAGCACAGATACGCAGTATTTT. Translated, it gives CSGRTSGSTDTQYF.

The rearrangement links TRBV28 to TRBJ2-3, with 8 bases that match TRBD1. Germline V lookup: CDR1 MDHEN, CDR2 SYDVKM. Trimming cost V 3 bases and J 5 bases; bases outside gene matches: 7. CDR3 length: 15 amino acids. The CDR3 region has the DNA TGTGCCAGCAGTTTTGGCAGGGGGCTGAGAGATACGCAGTATTTT. Its protein is CASSFGRGLRDTQYF.

The rearrangement uses TRBV6-6 and TRBJ1-2, with 7 nucleotides matching TRBD1. V gave up 8 bases and J gave up 4 bases; unmatched junction bases: 7. This CDR3 is 13 amino acids long. Germline assignment: CDR1 MNHNY and CDR2 SVGAGI (reference sequence). The DNA for the CDR3 is TGTGCCAGCTCGCTCGACAGGGCCTATGGCTACACCTTC. It is translated as CASSLDRAYGYTF.

The genes are TRBV18 and TRBJ2-7, with D tentatively TRBD1 (5 bases). Germline-derived CDR1 and CDR2 are KGHSH and LQKENI. The CDR3 runs to 12 residues. Trimming pared 5 bases from V and 6 bases from J, leaving 11 bases between. The CDR3 nucleotides read TGTGCCAGCTCAACCAGGGTTCCCGAGCAGTACTTC. Its protein product is CASSTRVPEQYF. The variable domain in full, completed from reference TRBV18 and TRBJ2-7, reads NAGVMQNPRHLVRRRGQEARLRCSPMKGHSHVYWYRQLPEEGLKFMVYLQKENIIDESGMPKERFSAEFPKEGPSILRIQQVVRGDSAAYFCASSTRVPEQYFGPGTRLTVT.

The rearrangement uses TRBV6-1 and TRBJ2-7; 8 bases fit TRBD1. The germline V gene has CDR1 MNHNS and CDR2 SASEGT. The CDR3 sequence is 14 residues long. The trim removed 3 bases at V and 12 bases at J, leaving 13 bases unmatched. In nucleotides, the CDR3 is TGTGCCAGCAGTGACGGGACAGGCCTACGAGATAGGTACTTC. Protein product: CASSDGTGLRDRYF.

This chain connects TRBV6-1 to TRBJ1-2, with D possibly being TRBD1 (5 bases). Trimming cost V 2 bases and J 4 bases, with 17 bases left between them. Per the germline V gene, CDR1 is MNHNS and CDR2 is SASEGT. The CDR3 length is 16 residues. The CDR3 DNA is TGTGCCAGCAGTGAATGGGCCAGGGAAGCGGGCTATGGCTACACCTTC. Residues: CASSEWAREAGYGYTF.

The chain joins TRBV18 to TRBJ2-7; TRBD1 matches at 10 bases. CDR1 is KGHSH and CDR2 is LQKENI in the germline V gene. The CDR3 extends over 13 amino acids. The trim removed 5 bases at V and 5 bases at J, leaving 3 bases unmatched. The CDR3 sequence: CASSEGQGNEQYF. CDR3 nucleotide sequence: TGTGCCAGCTCAGAGGGACAGGGGAACGAGCAGTACTTC.

This chain links TRBV7-6 with TRBJ2-5; D gene uncertain. The CDR3 is made up of 14 amino acids. V lost 4 bases, J lost 3 bases, and 12 bases lay in between. Per the germline V gene, CDR1 is SGHVS and CDR2 is FNYEAQ. Here the CDR3 DNA reads TGTGCCAGCAGCTCCCGGACGGCAGAAGAGACCCAGTACTTC. It yields the protein CASSSRTAEETQYF.

The sample holds one count of this clone. The J gene is TRBJ2-3, the V gene TRBV21-1. TRBV21-1 has pseudogene status. The CDR3 spans 18 residues. The chain's CDR3 is CASNSKRPSEPSTDTQYF. The CDR3 DNA reads TGTGCCAGCAACTCAAAACGTCCCAGTGAACCCAGCACAGATACGCAGTATTTT.

The rearrangement joins TRBV6-5 to TRBJ1-5; a weak D match, TRBD1 (6 bases). This CDR3 is built from 13 residues. V was shortened by 6 bases and J by 3 bases, with 9 bases between the two germline ends. CDR1 is MNHEY and CDR2 is SVGAGI in the germline V gene. CDR3 in amino acids: CASRDSLNQPQHF. The CDR3 DNA is TGTGCCAGCAGGGACAGCCTCAATCAGCCCCAGCATTTT.

The V gene is TRBV7-6, the J gene TRBJ2-2, with D perhaps assigned TRBD1 or TRBD2 (5 bases each). The CDR3 spans 14 residues. Germline V CDR1 and CDR2: SGHVS, FNYEAQ. The V end lost 7 bases, the J end lost 2 bases, and 11 bases lay between the germline ends. The CDR3 is CASNLGVNTGELFF. In nucleotides, the CDR3 is TGTGCCAGCAACTTGGGGGTAAACACCGGGGAGCTGTTTTTT.

The chain carries TRBV24-1 and TRBJ1-2, with D tentatively TRBD1 (6 bases). Germline V gene lookup returns CDR1 KGHDR and CDR2 SFDVKD. Trimming took off 5 bases at V and 3 bases at J, with 9 bases between the two ends. This CDR3 contains 13 residues. The DNA of the CDR3 is TGTGCCACCAGTGCAGCAGGGGACTATGGCTACACCTTC. Translated, it gives CATSAAGDYGYTF.

V and J are TRBV9 and TRBJ2-1; D possibly corresponds to TRBD2 (6 bases). Trimming shortened V by 0 bases and J by 4 bases, and 11 bases separated the two germline ends. The CDR3 contains 15 residues. CDR1 SGDLS and CDR2 YYNGEE come from the germline V gene. The CDR3 DNA follows: TGTGCCAGCAGCGTAGAGGGCGGGATTTACAATGAGCAGTTCTTC. Protein product: CASSVEGGIYNEQFF.

The V gene is TRBV15, the J gene TRBJ2-7; the D gene is possibly TRBD1 (6 bases). This CDR3 has 15 amino acids. The germline V gene has CDR1 LNHNV and CDR2 YYDKDF (reference sequence). Trimming left V 4 bases short and J 7 bases short, with 20 bases between. In nucleotides, the CDR3 is TGTGCCACCAGCACCGACAGGCACGTGGTTTCGGAGCAGTACTTC. The encoded protein is CATSTDRHVVSEQYF.

This chain joins TRBV5-1 and TRBJ2-1; 13 nucleotides line up with TRBD2. V gave up 0 bases and J gave up 9 bases; unmatched junction bases: 6. Germline values: CDR1 SGHRS, CDR2 YFSETQ. The CDR3 has 16 amino acids. The CDR3 loop is CASSLGRTSGSSEQFF. The CDR3 DNA reads TGCGCCAGCAGCTTGGGGAGGACTAGCGGGAGTTCTGAGCAGTTCTTC.

The chain is built from TRBV7-8 and TRBJ1-1; D is uncertain. V was pared by 5 bases and J by 0 bases, with 10 bases between. This CDR3 is built from 14 residues. Germline loops: CDR1 SGHVS, CDR2 FQNEAQ. CDR3 sequence: CASSPRRVNTEAFF. CDR3 DNA: TGTGCCAGCAGCCCCCGACGGGTGAACACTGAAGCTTTCTTT.

The rearrangement uses TRBV9 and TRBJ2-3; no firm D call. The V end was cut by 0 bases, the J end by 0 bases, with 11 bases between. Looked up from germline, CDR1 is SGDLS and CDR2 is YYNGEE. The CDR3 extends over 16 amino acids. The CDR3 here is CASSVGGGTSTDTQYF. The CDR3 DNA is TGTGCCAGCAGCGTAGGAGGCGGTACTAGCACAGATACGCAGTATTTT. Full variable domain (outside the CDR3, taken from reference TRBV9 and TRBJ2-3): DSGVTQTPKHLITATGQRVTLRCSPRSGDLSVYWYQQSLDQGLQFLIQYYNGEERAKGNILERFSAQQFPDLHSELNLSSLELGDSALYFCASSVGGGTSTDTQYFGPGTRLTVL.

V gene TRBV28 combines with J gene TRBJ2-1; D remains unclear. V was cut by 5 bases and J by 2 bases, with 1 base left in between. Germline loops: CDR1 MDHEN, CDR2 SYDVKM. This CDR3 comprises 11 residues. DNA of the CDR3: TGTGCCAGCAGTACCTACAATGAGCAGTTCTTC. This sequence encodes CASSTYNEQFF.

V is TRBV4-2 and J is TRBJ1-2; tentatively, D is TRBD1 (5 bases). This CDR3 is built from 15 residues. V lost 0 bases to trimming and J lost 4 bases, with 12 bases between them. Germline lookup yields CDR1 LGHNA and CDR2 YNFKEQ. Here the CDR3 reads CASSQDGGVGYGYTF. CDR3 DNA sequence: TGTGCCAGCAGCCAAGATGGAGGGGTTGGCTATGGCTACACCTTC.

The genes are TRBV30 and TRBJ2-7, with TRBD1 matching 7 bases. V shed 0 bases and J 3 bases; nucleotides not matched to a gene: 5. The length of the CDR3 is 14 residues. Germline CDR1 is GTSNPN and CDR2 is SVGIG (reference sequence). The CDR3 sequence is CAWSVSGQSYEQYF. CDR3 nucleotide sequence: TGTGCCTGGAGTGTCTCGGGACAGAGCTACGAGCAGTACTTC.

This clone was detected only a few times. The chain employs TRBV5-5 and TRBJ1-3, with D maybe TRBD1 (5 bases). CDR3 length: 15 amino acids. Trimming removed 4 bases from V and 9 bases from J, with 20 bases in between. Germline CDR1 reads SGHKS; CDR2 reads YYEKEE (reference sequence). The DNA of the CDR3 is TGTGCCAGCAGCCCCATCGGGCAGGGAGGCGGCACCATATATTTT. It translates to CASSPIGQGGGTIYF. The full variable domain, rest sourced from reference TRBV5-5 and TRBJ1-3, is DAGVTQSPTHLIKTRGQQVTLRCSPISGHKSVSWYQQVLGQGPQFIFQYYEKEERGRGNFPDRFSARQFPNYSSELNVNALLLGDSALYLCASSPIGQGGGTIYFGEGSWLTVV.

The chain carries TRBV4-3 and TRBJ2-7, with unresolved D. V gave up 0 bases and J gave up 1 base, with 10 bases separating them. Germline V CDR1 and CDR2: LGHNA, YSLEER. The CDR3 covers 15 residues. This CDR3 is CASSQERLQSYEQYF. The CDR3 nucleotides read TGCGCCAGCAGCCAAGAGAGACTCCAATCCTACGAGCAGTACTTC.

V is TRBV13 and J is TRBJ2-2, with D unclear. The CDR3 length is 14 residues. CDR1 is PRHDT and CDR2 is FYEKMQ in the germline V gene (reference sequence). Trimming removed 5 bases from V and 2 bases from J, with 9 bases in between. As DNA, the CDR3 is TGTGCCAGCAGCCCACCTTTCAACACCGGGGAGCTGTTTTTT. This translates into CASSPPFNTGELFF.

This clone was observed a single time. This rearrangement joins TRBV2 to TRBJ1-5, with D perhaps TRBD1 (6 bases). The CDR3 is made up of 12 amino acids. Per the germline V gene, CDR1 is SNHLY and CDR2 is FYNNEI. Trimming took off 6 bases at V and 6 bases at J, with 9 bases between the two ends. CDR3 residues: CASRAGAQPQHF. The CDR3 DNA reads TGTGCCAGCAGGGCAGGGGCTCAGCCCCAGCATTTT.

The chain couples TRBV5-6 to TRBJ1-3, with D possibly matching TRBD1 (5 bases). The V and J ends lost 4 bases and 7 bases respectively, with 15 bases between them. CDR1 is SGHDT and CDR2 is YYEEEE in the germline V gene. The CDR3 totals 14 residues. The CDR3 is CASSPWDPGNTIYF. The CDR3 nucleotides are TGTGCCAGCAGCCCGTGGGACCCCGGGAACACCATATATTTT.

This chain joins TRBV18 and TRBJ1-6; TRBD1 matches 7 bases. The V gene's germline CDR1 is KGHSH and CDR2 LQKENI. J lost 9 bases, V lost 2 bases, and 10 bases had no gene match. The CDR3 spans 16 residues. As DNA, the CDR3 is TGTGCCAGCTCACCAAACTCCAGGGGGGCATCTTCACCCCTCCACTTT. This translates into CASSPNSRGASSPLHF. Combining the CDR3 with reference TRBV18 and TRBJ1-6 gives the whole variable domain NAGVMQNPRHLVRRRGQEARLRCSPMKGHSHVYWYRQLPEEGLKFMVYLQKENIIDESGMPKERFSAEFPKEGPSILRIQQVVRGDSAAYFCASSPNSRGASSPLHFGNGTRLTVT.

The CDR3 DNA follows: TGTGCCAGCAGCCTCCGGGCCGGGCTAGCGGGAGACAATGAGCAGTTCTTC. It yields the protein CASSLRAGLAGDNEQFF. The chain carries TRBV2 and TRBJ2-1, with 10 bases that match TRBD2. V shed 6 bases, J shed 5 bases, and the junction held 13 bases outside the gene matches. CDR3 length: 17 residues. From germline, CDR1 is SNHLY and CDR2 FYNNEI.

The chain combines TRBV5-1 with TRBJ2-2; D is possibly TRBD1 (7 bases). The CDR3 is 16 amino acids. The germline V gene has CDR1 SGHRS and CDR2 YFSETQ. V gave up 1 base and J gave up 3 bases, with 13 bases separating them. The CDR3 DNA reads as TGCGCCAGCAGCTTGCGCCAGGGGGGATACACCGGGGAGCTGTTTTTT. This gives the protein CASSLRQGGYTGELFF.

This chain uses TRBV19 with TRBJ1-5; D unclear. Trimming took 3 bases from V and 1 from J, leaving 10 bases between them. This CDR3 comprises 15 residues. Germline CDR1 LNHDA, CDR2 SQIVND (reference sequence). The CDR3 coding sequence is TGTGCCAGTAGTATCGGAGTTGTGAGCAATCAGCCCCAGCATTTT. Translation: CASSIGVVSNQPQHF.

This chain joins TRBV19 and TRBJ2-2; 8 bases are shared with TRBD2. The CDR3 spans 15 residues. The V gene end was trimmed by 7 bases and the J gene end by 3 bases; junction bases not matched to a gene: 7. The germline V gene encodes CDR1 LNHDA and CDR2 SQIVND (reference sequence). This CDR3 is CASTRTSLDTGELFF. The CDR3 DNA reads TGTGCCAGTACCCGGACTAGCCTCGACACCGGGGAGCTGTTTTTT.